Below, one TCR beta chain is given with its context. Antigen unknown. Per germline, CDR1 SGHNT and CDR2 YENEEA. After removal of 1 base from V and 2 bases from J, the junction contained 7 bases not matched to a gene. The CDR3 extends over 18 amino acids. Described time point: week 5, during vaccination. Every single dose of the vaccine, 300 ug of mutant IDH1 20-mer peptide, came with topical imiquimod. The sample is drawn from a study of a mutant IDH1 vaccine in newly diagnosed glioma. Study in general: Vaccination started 4-6 weeks after radiotherapy alone, or with temozolomide cycles. Earlier therapy was either radiotherapy, temozolomide, or both, and most got both. Study-level points and caveats: Induction of immune responses by the vaccine occurred in about 93% of patients.

Clones were read by immunoSEQ multiplex PCR, and TCRdb kept only the in-frame ones, dropping some. The sample consists of around 23,000 clones, about three quarters of them appearing once. The clonotype was recovered from a man aged 40-49 years with glioma. The rearrangement links TRBV11-3 to TRBJ2-6, with 8 bases lining up with TRBD1. This sample comprised PBMCs, obtained from a glioma patient whose treatment included an IDH1 peptide vaccine. CDR3 protein: CASSLASGGQAGANVLTF. The CDR3 bases are TGTGCCAGCAGCTTAGCCTCAGGGGGACAGGCTGGGGCCAACGTCCTGACTTTC.